The clone carrying this T cell receptor beta chain showed up just a few times. These data come from a study of blood T cell repertoires in COVID-19. About the research overall: There were acute and convalescent COVID-19 samples, and they came from the United States, Italy and Spain.

Trimming cost V 7 bases and J 7 bases, with 13 bases left between them. This CDR3 spans 12 amino acids. Germline assignment: CDR1 LNHDA and CDR2 SQIVND (reference sequence). The protocol was immunoSEQ multiplex PCR, while the TCRdb copy is restricted to in-frame clones and leaves out a portion. The sample gives 200,000 to 250,000 clones, approximately 80% of which show up once; around 1.8% is in the top ten. The genes are TRBV19 and TRBJ1-1; no definite D call. This sequence was found in a man aged 55 to 70 who had recovered from COVID-19. The specimen sequenced was PBMCs or T cells enriched from blood (not recorded which). DNA for the CDR3: TGTGCCAGTAATGTCGGACTGGGTGAAGCTTTCTTT. Encoded protein: CASNVGLGEAFF.